This T cell receptor (beta chain) was sequenced during a study of T cell responses to AZD1222 COVID-19 vaccine (dated by TCRdb to about 2021). About the study as a whole: AZD1222 recipients whose second dose came at about 4 weeks and those whose second dose came at about 12 weeks were combined into one group, since spike-specific TCR depth and breadth did not differ between the two schedules. A total of about 240 trial participants underwent TCR sequencing, of whom 200 to 220 received two doses of AZD1222 and about 25 received two doses of the MenACWY control vaccine. Enrollment into the trials was organized by age into subgroups of 18-55, 56-69 and 70-plus years, and those subgroups contained about 150, 27 and 61 TCR-sequenced participants, respectively.

The CDR3 regions of human TCRbeta chains were analyzed by immunosequencing. In the authors' own workflow: TCRs in the repertoires were compared against a reference library of SARS-CoV-2-specific TCRs that had been generated with the MIRA antigen-specificity platform. Breadth was defined as the fraction of unique TCRs that were SARS-CoV-2-associated, and depth was defined as the fraction of total T cells that were SARS-CoV-2-associated. Using the MIRA data, each spike-specific TCR was mapped to the spike region that the TCR reacts to and placed in a CD4 or CD8 class. Log10-transformed breadth and depth values were compared by one-way ANOVA with Sidak's multiple comparisons tests. TCRdb stores this immuneACCESS table with in-frame sequences only. Part of the clones is absent; in the studies checked, under half of the shortfall reflects unresolved V genes, and no reason is known for the rest. The V and J calls and clone size are taken from that table; D and trimming were inferred from the DNA. Present in this sample are about 140,000 clones, over 85% of which were seen just once. Of the sample, around 5.1% is held by the ten largest clones.

The V end gives up 4 bases and the J end 2 bases, leaving 1 base in the junction not matched to a gene. The CDR3 sequence holds 13 residues, the cysteine and phenylalanine included. The kept DNA is CDR3 alone, 39 bases in frame from the first base. CDR1 and CDR2, looked up from the germline V gene, are MNHEY and SVGAGI. A note on this clone: It lacks a known antigen. The record has no base qualities; no much larger clone is one base away.

What the study reported, not specific to this receptor: Participants were mostly white British and included more females than males, and it was suggested by the authors that clonal diversity may have been underestimated. Reportedly, almost half of the unique spike-specific TCRs recognized epitopes lying outside the regions that are mutated in the B.1.351 and B.1.1.7 variants. Because no day 14 peak-response samples were available, the repertoires could be characterized only after the peak T cell response. In the small 56-69-year group, the increase in depth fell short of significance, most likely because of low power. A significant rise in spike-specific TCR breadth and depth was observed after two AZD1222 doses relative to day 0 and relative to MenACWY recipients. Conclusions about previously exposed vaccinees are limited, since just five or six AZD1222 recipients were seropositive for SARS-CoV-2 at baseline. The vaccine-associated CD4 TCRs covered the entire spike protein, and the dominant responses fell in regions 160-218 and 743-854.

The time point tag for this specimen amounts to: baseline before first vaccination. The vaccinee samples were drawn from two UK trials, COV001 and COV002, one of which was a single-blind randomized controlled phase 2/3 trial testing AZD1222 (ChAdOx1 nCoV-19) in healthy adults. For TCRbeta chain sequencing, PBMC samples from trial participants were taken at day 0 and at day 28 after the second dose. This TCR came from an adult in good health. The source was peripheral blood, collected on day 0 of AZD1222 vaccination. The chain couples TRBV6-5 to TRBJ1-2, and TRBD1 matches 7 of the central bases. The CDR3 protein is CASSWDSNYGYTF. The DNA is as follows: TGTGCCAGCAGTTGGGACAGCAACTATGGCTACACCTTC.